The rows below give T cell receptor beta chains drawn from one sample of a study of blood T cell repertoires in COVID-19. Some clones are missing from TCRdb's copy, which holds only in-frame ones; the method was immunoSEQ multiplex PCR. The sample includes roughly 280,000 clones, approximately 82% of them seen just once. The sequenced sample consisted of peripheral blood. These TCRs come from a man aged 60 to 69 who had recovered from COVID-19. Both conserved end residues are part of each CDR3. D genes are given only for firm matches. Only part of the rows carry a size: once, few, many, or a class if the clone is expanded.

V gene	clone size	D gene	CDR3 length	J gene	CDR3 protein	CDR3 DNA
TRBV19	NA	TRBD1	15	TRBJ2-1	CASKPGQGYYNEQFF	TGTGCCAGCAAACCGGGACAGGGTTACTACAATGAGCAGTTCTTC
TRBV19	NA	TRBD1	14	TRBJ2-7	CASSSQGATIEQYF	TGTGCCAGTAGTTCTCAGGGGGCGACCATCGAGCAGTACTTC
TRBV6-5	NA	NA	16	TRBJ1-3	CASSYSRDYSGNTIYF	TGTGCCAGCAGTTACTCACGGGACTATTCTGGAAACACCATATATTTT
TRBV5-4	NA	NA	14	TRBJ1-2	CASSGGGRYYGYTF	TGTGCCAGCTCGGGGGGGGGCCGATACTATGGCTACACCTTC
TRBV2	NA	TRBD1	14	TRBJ2-2	CASLPRQGSGELFF	TGTGCCAGTCTTCCTAGACAGGGAAGCGGGGAGCTGTTTTTT
TRBV5-1	once	NA	14	TRBJ1-1	CASSPNGGVTEAFF	TGCGCCAGCAGCCCAAACGGGGGGGTCACTGAAGCTTTCTTT
TRBV27	NA	TRBD1	13	TRBJ1-5	CASRLTGVQPQHF	TGTGCCAGCAGGTTGACAGGGGTCCAGCCCCAGCATTTT
TRBV6-6	once	NA	14	TRBJ1-1	CASTLGHLNTEAFF	TGTGCCAGCACCTTGGGACACTTGAACACTGAAGCTTTCTTT
TRBV7-9	NA	TRBD1	16	TRBJ2-1	CASSSWTGGAYNEQFF	TGTGCCAGCAGCTCGTGGACAGGGGGGGCCTACAATGAGCAGTTCTTC
TRBV14	NA	NA	14	TRBJ2-7	CASSLHAGTARQYF	TGTGCCAGCAGCCTACACGCGGGGACAGCCCGGCAGTACTTC
TRBV18	NA	TRBD1	15	TRBJ1-2	CASSPVPEGADGYTF	TGTGCCAGCTCACCTGTACCAGAGGGGGCAGATGGCTACACCTTC
TRBV3-1/TRBV3-2	once	NA	13	TRBJ2-1	CASSQGAYNEQFF	TGTGCCAGCAGCCAAGGTGCGTACAATGAGCAGTTCTTC
TRBV21-1	NA	NA	12	TRBJ2-7	CARAGQGNEQYF	TGTGCCAGGGCGGGACAGGGAAACGAGCAGTACTTC
TRBV3-1/TRBV3-2	NA	NA	15	TRBJ2-1	CASSQSIRGNNEQFF	TGTGCCAGCAGCCAAAGCATTAGGGGGAACAATGAGCAGTTCTTC
TRBV12-3/TRBV12-4	NA	TRBD2	13	TRBJ2-1	CASSLLAGVEQFF	TGTGCCAGCAGTTTACTAGCGGGAGTGGAGCAGTTCTTC
TRBV19	NA	TRBD2	15	TRBJ2-7	CASSMLAGGPYEQYF	TGTGCCAGTAGTATGCTAGCGGGCGGTCCTTACGAGCAGTACTTC
TRBV27	NA	TRBD1	14	TRBJ2-7	CASRDRGRNYEQYF	TGTGCCAGCAGGGACAGGGGCCGAAACTACGAGCAGTACTTC
TRBV19	NA	NA	14	TRBJ2-1	CASSIVVRGDEQFF	TGTGCCAGTAGTATAGTCGTCAGGGGGGATGAGCAGTTCTTC
TRBV5-1	NA	TRBD1	14	TRBJ1-6	CASSSTGDNSPLHF	TGCGCCAGCAGCTCGACAGGGGACAATTCACCCCTCCACTTT
TRBV19	NA	NA	14	TRBJ1-5	CASSTQGYNQPQHF	TGTGCCAGTAGTACACAGGGATACAATCAGCCCCAGCATTTT
TRBV5-1	NA	TRBD1	16	TRBJ2-1	CASSLVAGGSYNEQFF	TGCGCCAGCAGCTTGGTGGCAGGGGGCTCCTACAATGAGCAGTTCTTC
TRBV11-2	NA	TRBD1	16	TRBJ1-1	CASSLNRDRDYTEAFF	TGTGCCAGCAGCTTAAACCGGGACAGGGATTACACTGAAGCTTTCTTT
TRBV15	NA	NA	17	TRBJ1-3	CATSRSLGASSGNTIYF	TGTGCCACCAGCCGATCCTTGGGGGCCTCCTCTGGAAACACCATATATTTT
TRBV3-1/TRBV3-2	NA	TRBD1	15	TRBJ1-1	CASSRDRSLNTEAFF	TGTGCCAGCAGCCGGGACAGGTCATTGAACACTGAAGCTTTCTTT
TRBV2	NA	NA	12	TRBJ1-6	CASSDNNSPLHF	TGTGCCAGCAGTGACAATAATTCACCCCTCCACTTT
TRBV19	NA	NA	14	TRBJ2-2	CASTPLPNTGELFF	TGTGCCAGTACCCCTCTCCCGAACACCGGGGAGCTGTTTTTT
TRBV11-2	NA	TRBD2	14	TRBJ2-7	CASSPDGLAYEQYF	TGTGCCAGCAGCCCTGACGGACTAGCATACGAGCAGTACTTC
TRBV28	NA	NA	14	TRBJ1-5	CANSPTKHNQPQHF	TGTGCCAACAGTCCCACGAAACACAATCAGCCCCAGCATTTT
TRBV7-6	NA	NA	14	TRBJ1-2	CASSPSGGAHGYTF	TGTGCCAGCAGCCCCAGTGGGGGGGCGCACGGCTACACCTTC
TRBV19	NA	NA	16	TRBJ1-5	CASSRGSGGGNQPQHF	TGTGCCAGTAGTAGGGGATCCGGAGGGGGCAATCAGCCCCAGCATTTT
TRBV5-1	NA	NA	11	TRBJ2-5	CASSLGGTQYF	TGCGCCAGCAGCTTGGGAGGGACCCAGTACTTC
TRBV10-3	NA	NA	12	TRBJ2-7	CAITSDGYEQYF	TGTGCCATCACCTCTGACGGGTACGAGCAGTACTTC
TRBV9	NA	TRBD2	18	TRBJ2-2	CASSVVPPSGSVDGELFF	TGTGCCAGCAGCGTAGTGCCCCCTAGCGGGAGTGTAGACGGGGAGCTGTTTTTT
TRBV6-5	NA	NA	13	TRBJ1-1	CASSETMNTEAFF	TGTGCCAGCTCAGAAACAATGAACACTGAAGCTTTCTTT
TRBV10-3	NA	NA	14	TRBJ2-7	CAISETPGQGRQYF	TGTGCCATCAGTGAGACCCCGGGACAAGGACGGCAGTACTTC
TRBV11-2	NA	TRBD2	14	TRBJ2-7	CASSFQGGPLEQYF	TGTGCCAGCAGCTTTCAGGGAGGGCCTCTCGAGCAGTACTTC
TRBV28	NA	NA	15	TRBJ2-1	CASSAPGVSRNEQFF	TGTGCCAGCAGTGCCCCCGGGGTTAGTAGAAATGAGCAGTTCTTC
TRBV15	NA	TRBD2	17	TRBJ2-7	CATSEVASGYEPYEQYF	TGTGCCACCAGCGAGGTGGCTAGCGGGTATGAACCCTACGAGCAGTACTTC
TRBV7-2	NA	NA	13	TRBJ2-1	CASSSESGNEQFF	TGTGCCAGCAGCTCCGAAAGCGGGAATGAGCAGTTCTTC
TRBV4-1	few	TRBD2	17	TRBJ2-7	CASSQEPSGGLPYEQYF	TGCGCCAGCAGCCAAGAACCTAGCGGGGGCCTACCCTACGAGCAGTACTTC
TRBV2	NA	TRBD2	13	TRBJ2-1	CASSETAGGAQFF	TGTGCCAGCAGCGAAACGGCGGGGGGTGCGCAGTTCTTC
TRBV7-2	NA	TRBD1	15	TRBJ2-1	CASRQLGTANNEQFF	TGTGCCAGCAGGCAACTCGGGACAGCCAACAATGAGCAGTTCTTC
TRBV5-6	NA	NA	14	TRBJ1-1	CASSFGVEATEAFF	TGTGCCAGCAGCTTTGGGGTGGAGGCCACTGAAGCTTTCTTT
TRBV5-6	NA	TRBD2	14	TRBJ2-7	CASSWGLAGPEQYF	TGTGCCAGCAGCTGGGGACTAGCGGGACCCGAGCAGTACTTC
TRBV28	NA	TRBD1	17	TRBJ2-3	CASSLGSGTDGTDTQYF	TGTGCCAGCAGTTTAGGGTCAGGGACAGATGGCACAGATACGCAGTATTTT
TRBV27	NA	NA	16	TRBJ2-5	CASTRLIGTRQETQYF	TGTGCCAGCACTCGGCTAATCGGGACTCGCCAAGAGACCCAGTACTTC
TRBV2	NA	NA	15	TRBJ1-1	CASSEFATLNTEAFF	TGTGCCAGCAGTGAATTTGCCACGCTAAACACTGAAGCTTTCTTT
TRBV21-1	NA	NA	20	TRBJ2-4	CASSKALNRGTSGAKNIQYF	TGTGCCAGCAGCAAAGCCCTAAACCGGGGGACTAGCGGAGCCAAAAACATTCAGTACTTC
TRBV6-4	NA	TRBD1	16	TRBJ2-2	CASKRDDRVDTGELFF	TGTGCCAGCAAGAGGGATGACAGGGTAGACACCGGGGAGCTGTTTTTT
TRBV6-5	NA	TRBD2	15	TRBJ2-3	CASSDSRLAGGTQYF	TGTGCCAGCAGTGACTCAAGGCTAGCGGGTGGAACGCAGTATTTT
TRBV7-2	few	TRBD1	15	TRBJ1-1	CASSDQHRGNTEAFF	TGTGCCAGCAGCGACCAACACAGGGGGAACACTGAAGCTTTCTTT
TRBV5-4	NA	TRBD1	13	TRBJ2-5	CASSLVGGLTQYF	TGTGCCAGCAGCTTGGTAGGGGGCCTGACCCAGTACTTC
TRBV5-1	NA	NA	15	TRBJ2-5	CASSLTARKQETQYF	TGCGCCAGCAGCTTGACCGCTAGGAAACAAGAGACCCAGTACTTC
TRBV7-9	NA	TRBD1	18	TRBJ2-2	CASSFVKGAQPNTGELFF	TGTGCCAGCAGCTTTGTGAAGGGGGCGCAGCCCAACACCGGGGAGCTGTTTTTT
TRBV28	NA	TRBD1	17	TRBJ1-4	CASSDPTRGLQSEKLFF	TGTGCCAGCAGCGACCCTACCAGGGGGCTACAGTCGGAAAAACTGTTTTTT
TRBV6-1	few	NA	19	TRBJ1-5	CASSESQRESAFSNQPQHF	TGTGCCAGCAGTGAGAGCCAGCGGGAGTCCGCGTTTAGCAATCAGCCCCAGCATTTT
TRBV5-3	NA	NA	16	TRBJ1-5	CARSLVSGGNNQPQHF	TGTGCCAGAAGCTTGGTTTCGGGAGGAAACAATCAGCCCCAGCATTTT
TRBV12-2	NA	NA	19	TRBJ2-5	CASRQAVLAGDPDQETQYF	TGTGCAAGTCGCCAGGCGGTACTAGCGGGGGACCCAGACCAAGAGACCCAGTACTTC
TRBV27	NA	NA	15	TRBJ2-3	CASSPRSRGTDTQYF	TGTGCCAGCAGTCCCCGAAGCCGGGGGACAGATACGCAGTATTTT
TRBV27	NA	TRBD1	15	TRBJ2-7	CASSSNFGTGGEQYF	TGTGCCAGCAGTTCAAATTTCGGGACAGGGGGCGAGCAGTACTTC